This is a list of T cell receptor beta chains from one sample in a study of post-analysis software for immune sequencing data. MiXCR, run by TCRdb on the PCR reads, gives a single entry per CDR3 protein. The sample holds 150,000 or so distinct CDR3 sequences, about 37% seen once. Sample: blood, taken after autologous hematopoietic stem cell transplantation. The source is a girl between 5 and 17 years old with multiple sclerosis. The CDR3 runs from the conserved cysteine through the conserved F or W.

J: TRBJ1-5; length: 16; V: TRBV7-8; CDR3: CASTPTGDGFYQPQHF
J: TRBJ2-7; length: 15; V: TRBV6-6; CDR3: CASSYGLAGGGEQYF
J: TRBJ2-1; length: 14; V: TRBV19; CDR3: CASKDSKSYNEQFF
J: TRBJ2-2; length: 16; V: TRBV5-1; CDR3: CASSFDRGMNTGELFF
J: TRBJ1-2; length: 13; V: TRBV3-1; CDR3: CASSQDGGYGYTF
J: TRBJ2-4; length: 22; V: TRBV5-6; CDR3: CASSLVGPAEMEAPSAKNIQYF
J: TRBJ1-2; length: 15; V: TRBV10-3; CDR3: CAISAGVSQLYGYTF
J: TRBJ1-6; length: 14; V: TRBV12-3/TRBV12-4; CDR3: CASSLSGTSSPLHF
J: TRBJ1-1; length: 14; V: TRBV6-4; CDR3: CASRAGLESSEAFF
J: TRBJ2-7; length: 13; V: TRBV25-1; CDR3: CASRLAGGGEQYF
J: TRBJ2-7; length: 12; V: TRBV12-3/TRBV12-4; CDR3: CTSSLRGGEQYF
J: TRBJ2-3; length: 13; V: TRBV20-1; CDR3: CSARGGSGDTQYF
J: TRBJ1-1; length: 13; V: TRBV27; CDR3: CASSWAENTEAFF
J: TRBJ2-1; length: 15; V: TRBV20-1; CDR3: CSARGPLGGYNEQFF
J: TRBJ1-2; length: 13; V: TRBV27; CDR3: CASSLSGGRGYTF
J: .; length: 16; V: TRBV10-3; CDR3: CAISEEERRGTRTQYF
J: TRBJ1-1; length: 15; V: TRBV29-1; CDR3: CSVSVGGWGNTEAFF
J: TRBJ1-2; length: 15; V: TRBV7-3; CDR3: CASSSRTGDIDGYTF
J: TRBJ2-3; length: 15; V: TRBV7-2; CDR3: CASSPRGVGTDTQYF
J: TRBJ2-4; length: 14; V: TRBV20-1; CDR3: CSASPAGSWDIQYF
J: TRBJ2-1; length: 19; V: TRBV12-3/TRBV12-4; CDR3: CASSLGRRSPFGEINEQFF
J: TRBJ2-1; length: 17; V: TRBV4-2; CDR3: CASSPGGMPRLYNEQFF
J: TRBJ2-5; length: 16; V: TRBV7-2; CDR3: CASSDRGRWYQETQYF
J: TRBJ2-7; length: 15; V: TRBV4-2; CDR3: CASSQDPSPTYEQYF
J: TRBJ1-1; length: 15; V: TRBV19; CDR3: CASSISGAANTEAFF
J: TRBJ2-5; length: 17; V: TRBV19; CDR3: CASKPSEGRASGETQYF
J: TRBJ2-5; length: 12; V: TRBV15; CDR3: CATGWDQETQYF
J: TRBJ2-3; length: 16; V: TRBV5-5; CDR3: CASKDGTSGSRDTQYF
J: TRBJ1-6; length: 14; V: TRBV21-1; CDR3: CASKGTGANSPLHF
J: .; length: 13; V: TRBV10-3; CDR3: CAISERNGETQYF
J: TRBJ2-1; length: 10; V: TRBV7-9; CDR3: CASSLYEQFF
J: TRBJ1-1; length: 13; V: TRBV29-1; CDR3: CSVEAGSTEKAFF
J: TRBJ2-7; length: 13; V: TRBV10-3; CDR3: CAMGQAGRYEQYF
J: TRBJ2-7; length: 14; V: TRBV5-1; CDR3: CASSRGFRAYEQYF
J: TRBJ2-4; length: 16; V: TRBV5-5; CDR3: CASTSSRQSIPNIQYF
J: TRBJ2-1; length: 13; V: TRBV7-2; CDR3: CASSLPPVQTQFF
J: TRBJ2-1; length: 14; V: TRBV20-1; CDR3: CSTRAGMEYNEQFF
J: TRBJ2-4; length: 12; V: TRBV5-4; CDR3: CASSRTQGVQYF
J: TRBJ2-3; length: 15; V: TRBV20-1; CDR3: CSASRTSGTVDTQYF
J: TRBJ2-5; length: 17; V: TRBV24-1; CDR3: CATSDLQDFGRGETQYF
J: .; length: 16; V: TRBV28; CDR3: CASSLRAGGLRETQYF